These 24 T cell receptor beta chains originate from one sample sequenced in a study of OX40 agonist ivuxolimab in advanced cancers. TCRdb's copy holds only in-frame clones and misses some; the assay was immunoSEQ multiplex PCR. There are tens of thousands of clones in the sample; 75% to 85% occur only once, and about 20% lies in the top ten. The sample in question was CD4+ or CD8+ T cells sorted from blood, obtained in a trial of the OX40 agonist ivuxolimab. These receptors were obtained from an adult with an advanced solid tumor such as melanoma, head and neck, liver or kidney cancer.

The rearrangement links TRBV9 to TRBJ1-2; TRBD1 matches at 9 bases. V shed 0 bases, J shed 7 bases, and the junction held 7 bases outside the gene matches. There are 15 residues in the CDR3. The germline gives CDR1 SGDLS, CDR2 YYNGEE. The CDR3 region has the DNA TGTGCCAGCAGCGTAGCGGGGGACAGGGAGATTGGCTACACCTTC. Amino acid sequence: CASSVAGDREIGYTF.

This clone was recorded once. This sequence joins TRBV28 and TRBJ2-7, with D maybe TRBD1 (6 bases). Trimming shortened V by 3 bases and J by 3 bases, and 12 bases separated the two germline ends. CDR1 MDHEN and CDR2 SYDVKM come from the germline V gene. This CDR3 has 14 residues. The DNA of the CDR3 is TGTGCCAGCAGTTTCCCGGACAGACTCTACGAGCAGTACTTC. This translates into CASSFPDRLYEQYF.

The chain links TRBV7-2 to TRBJ2-1; 7 bases agree with TRBD2. The CDR3 totals 16 residues. The V gene's germline CDR1 is SGHTA and CDR2 FQGNSA. The V and J ends lost 2 bases and 0 bases, in that order; junction bases with no gene match: 4. The CDR3 is CASSLLGGSSYNEQFF. The CDR3 DNA follows: TGTGCCAGCAGCTTACTGGGCGGGAGCTCCTACAATGAGCAGTTCTTC.

The chain links TRBV5-5 to TRBJ1-2; D may be TRBD1 (6 bases). This CDR3 comprises 15 residues. Trimming shortened V by 4 bases and J by 3 bases, and 16 bases separated the two germline ends. Germline V gene lookup returns CDR1 SGHKS and CDR2 YYEKEE (reference sequence). The CDR3 DNA reads as TGTGCCAGCAGCCCAGCCGTACAGGGCGACTATGGCTACACCTTC. Its translation: CASSPAVQGDYGYTF.

The chain joins TRBV9 to TRBJ2-7; 9 nucleotides agree with TRBD2. V was pared by 0 bases and J by 2 bases, with 3 bases of the junction left unmatched. Germline CDR1 SGDLS, CDR2 YYNGEE. The CDR3 consists of 15 residues. In DNA form, the CDR3 reads TGTGCCAGCAGCGTAGCGACTAGCGGTCCCTACGAGCAGTACTTC. Translated, it gives CASSVATSGPYEQYF.

V gene TRBV27 combines with J gene TRBJ1-2; 10 nucleotides line up with TRBD1. CDR1 is MNHEY and CDR2 is SMNVEV in the germline V gene (reference sequence). The junction had 9 bases not matched to a gene; V was cut back by 5 bases and J by 6 bases. The CDR3 runs 15 residues. The CDR3 region has the DNA TGTGCCAGCAGTGTGGCCCCCGGGACAGGGGATGGCTACACCTTC. Its protein is CASSVAPGTGDGYTF.

This chain links TRBV5-6 with TRBJ2-7; the D is unclear. CDR3 size: 14 residues. Trimming left V 2 bases short and J 6 bases short, with 15 bases between. The germline V gene encodes CDR1 SGHDT and CDR2 YYEEEE. The CDR3 sequence: CASSFGGPVVEQYF. In nucleotides, the CDR3 is TGTGCCAGCAGCTTCGGTGGCCCCGTCGTCGAGCAGTACTTC.

This chain joins TRBV30 and TRBJ2-5; 11 bases map to TRBD2. The CDR3 covers 13 residues. Germline trimming cut 7 bases from V and 7 bases from J; bases unmatched to any gene: 8. Germline V gene data show CDR1 as GTSNPN and CDR2 as SVGIG (reference sequence). The CDR3: CASGLAGWGTQYF. CDR3 bases: TGTGCCTCTGGACTAGCGGGTTGGGGGACCCAGTACTTC. Together with reference TRBV30 and TRBJ2-5, the CDR3 gives the full variable domain: SQTIHQWPATLVQPVGSPLSLECTVEGTSNPNLYWYRQAAGRGLQLLFYSVGIGQISSEVPQNLSASRPQDRQFILSSKKLLLSDSGFYLCASGLAGWGTQYFGPGTRLLVL.

The CDR3 is CASSLGSSTDTQYF. The CDR3 region has the DNA TGTGCCAGCAGTTTAGGGTCTAGCACAGATACGCAGTATTTT. This chain uses TRBV28 with TRBJ2-3; no firm D call. The germline gives CDR1 MDHEN, CDR2 SYDVKM. The germline V and J ends were trimmed by 2 bases and 0 bases, with 6 bases remaining between them. This CDR3 has 14 residues. The variable domain in full, with the rest retrieved from reference TRBV28 and TRBJ2-3, is DVKVTQSSRYLVKRTGEKVFLECVQDMDHENMFWYRQDPGLGLRLIYFSYDVKMKEKGDIPEGYSVSREKKERFSLILESASTNQTSMYLCASSLGSSTDTQYFGPGTRLTVL.

The rearrangement joins TRBV19 to TRBJ1-1; a possible D gene is TRBD1 (5 bases). Germline CDR1 and CDR2: LNHDA and SQIVND (reference sequence). The ends were cut back, 1 base at V and 4 bases at J, with 13 bases in the middle. The CDR3 sequence is 15 residues long. CDR3 DNA: TGTGCCAGTAGTATAGTAGGGGTGGGCGTCACTGAAGCTTTCTTT. Translating gives CASSIVGVGVTEAFF.

The V call is TRBV10-3, the J call TRBJ2-7, with D hard to call. V was pared by 4 bases and J by 7 bases, with 8 bases between. Germline CDR1 ENHRY, CDR2 SYGVKD. CDR3 length: 11 amino acids. CDR3 region: CAISGGREQYF. In nucleotides, the CDR3 is TGTGCCATCAGTGGTGGGCGAGAGCAGTACTTC.

As to this clone: Sequence at one end of the junction differs from germline and may be a read error. V gene TRBV15 combines with J gene TRBJ1-5; D is unresolved. The CDR3 is 15 residues long. Germline V lookup: CDR1 LNHNV, CDR2 YYDKDF (reference sequence). CDR3 loop: CATSRGSGDNQPRHF. Here the CDR3 DNA reads TGTGCCACCAGCAGAGGGTCAGGAGATAATCAGCCCCGGCATTTT.

The rearrangement uses TRBV5-1 and TRBJ2-1; maybe TRBD1 (6 bases). Per the germline V gene, CDR1 is SGHRS and CDR2 is YFSETQ. The CDR3 length is 13 residues. The V end was cut by 4 bases, the J end by 8 bases, with 13 bases between. The CDR3 reads CASSPRGPDEQFF. CDR3 coding DNA: TGCGCCAGCAGCCCCAGGGGTCCCGATGAGCAGTTCTTC.

The V and J genes are TRBV16 and TRBJ2-7; D remains unclear. The germline V gene encodes CDR1 KGHSY and CDR2 FQNENV. This CDR3 region has 17 residues. Trimming stripped 3 bases from V and 2 bases from J, with 20 bases between. The CDR3 bases are TGTGCCAGCAGCCACAGCCAAGCACCCCCTCGGGCCTACGAGCAGTACTTC. Amino acids: CASSHSQAPPRAYEQYF.

This chain uses TRBV7-2 with TRBJ2-7; D is ambiguous. V was clipped by 5 bases and J by 0 bases, with 5 bases between them. CDR3 length: 12 residues. Germline-derived CDR1 and CDR2 are SGHTA and FQGNSA. DNA for the CDR3: TGTGCCAGCAGCCCGAACTCCTACGAGCAGTACTTC. This gives the protein CASSPNSYEQYF.

This clone was seen repeatedly, ten times or more. The same CDR3 also results from other DNA sequences found in this sample. The V gene is TRBV19, the J gene TRBJ2-1, with 8 nucleotides matching TRBD1. The CDR3 consists of 17 residues. Germline CDR1 LNHDA, CDR2 SQIVND (reference sequence). Trimming took 3 bases from V and 4 from J; bases not matched to a gene: 11. The CDR3 here is CASSITVGDRYYNEQFF. The DNA for the CDR3 is TGTGCCAGTAGTATTACCGTGGGGGACAGGTATTACAATGAGCAGTTCTTC.

The chain combines TRBV27 with TRBJ2-7, with D possibly matching TRBD1 (6 bases). V was pared by 4 bases and J by 3 bases, with 19 bases between. The length of the CDR3 is 16 residues. Germline V CDR1 and CDR2: MNHEY, SMNVEV (reference sequence). DNA for the CDR3: TGTGCCAGCAGTTCCTTACAGGGAACCTTAATCTACGAGCAGTACTTC. It yields the protein CASSSLQGTLIYEQYF.

The J gene is TRBJ2-5, the V gene TRBV9; 10 bases are a match to TRBD2. CDR1 SGDLS and CDR2 YYNGEE come from the germline V gene. The CDR3 runs 17 residues. V gave up 1 base and J gave up 2 bases; unmatched junction bases: 8. Here the CDR3 DNA reads TGTGCCAGCAGCGTACGAGGTGTACTAGCGGGACAAGAGACCCAGTACTTC. Amino acids: CASSVRGVLAGQETQYF.

V usage is TRBV18 and J usage is TRBJ1-2; a weak D match, TRBD1 (6 bases). The CDR3 consists of 15 residues. From germline, CDR1 is KGHSH and CDR2 LQKENI. Between the trimmed V and J ends, which lost 3 bases and 0 bases, there was a span of 11 bases. This CDR3 reads CASSPGGGTNYGYTF. In DNA form, the CDR3 reads TGTGCCAGCTCACCGGGAGGGGGTACTAACTATGGCTACACCTTC.

The chain couples TRBV5-4 to TRBJ2-5; D assignment may be TRBD1 or TRBD2 (5 bases each). Germline CDR1 SGHNT, CDR2 YYREEE (reference sequence). The CDR3 runs 15 residues. V was pared by 5 bases and J by 1 base, with 15 bases between. This CDR3 is CASRTTGAPQETQYF. The DNA of the CDR3 is TGTGCCAGCAGGACTACAGGAGCCCCCCAAGAGACCCAGTACTTC.

The chain combines TRBV6-5 with TRBJ1-1; D unclear. This CDR3 has 14 residues. Trimming took 5 bases from V and 5 from J, leaving 15 bases between them. Per germline, CDR1 MNHEY and CDR2 SVGAGI. Here the CDR3 DNA reads TGTGCCAGCAGTCCCGGTGGGGTGGGGACTGAAGCTTTCTTT. Translated, it gives CASSPGGVGTEAFF.

The table lists this clone with a few counts. The chain combines TRBV7-9 with TRBJ2-2, with D maybe TRBD1 (5 bases). Germline V CDR1 and CDR2: SEHNR, FQNEAQ (reference sequence). The V end was cut by 5 bases, the J end by 4 bases, with 11 bases between. The CDR3 spans 14 residues. CDR3: CASSARQFTGELFF. The DNA for the CDR3 is TGTGCCAGCAGCGCCCGACAGTTCACCGGGGAGCTGTTTTTT.

The chain uses TRBV19 and TRBJ1-1; D is uncertain. Germline-derived CDR1 and CDR2 are LNHDA and SQIVND (reference sequence). The V end lost 2 bases, the J end lost 6 bases, and 19 bases lay between the germline ends. CDR3 size: 16 residues. The CDR3 protein is CASSIHHRSEFAEAFF. For the CDR3, the DNA is TGTGCCAGTAGTATACACCACCGTAGTGAGTTTGCTGAAGCTTTCTTT.

The V gene is TRBV13, the J gene TRBJ1-3; D is unresolved. This CDR3 is built from 14 residues. V was trimmed by 2 bases and J by 1 base, leaving 6 bases between them. The germline gives CDR1 PRHDT, CDR2 FYEKMQ (reference sequence). DNA of the CDR3: TGTGCCAGCAGCTTATACGGATCTGGAAACACCATATATTTT. It translates to CASSLYGSGNTIYF.